This is a list of T cell receptor beta chains from one sample in a study of shared T cell receptors in the human thymus. The table came from immunoSEQ multiplex PCR; TCRdb's copy has only in-frame clones and leaves some out. The data hold hundreds of thousands of clones, with 70% to 80% observed a single time. This same sample was also taken into another study, of human thymus T cells.

Sequencing was performed on thymocytes. These TCRs come from a boy under two years old with a congenital heart defect. Each CDR3 is given without its conserved first and last residue. Fields, in order: CDR3 protein, V gene, J gene.

CDR3aa: ASSWRRSYGYT
v_gene: TRBV27
j_gene: TRBJ1-2

CDR3aa: ASSQDLQGRNTIY
v_gene: TRBV4-3
j_gene: TRBJ1-3

CDR3aa: ASSFPGQDLFDEQY
v_gene: TRBV19
j_gene: TRBJ2-7

CDR3aa: ASGHPSSHEQY
v_gene: TRBV11-2
j_gene: TRBJ2-7

CDR3aa: ASSLAGTSGIETQY
v_gene: TRBV5-6
j_gene: TRBJ2-5

CDR3aa: ASSQDRVGWREKLF
v_gene: TRBV14
j_gene: TRBJ1-4

CDR3aa: ASSSPRTGPNTEAF
v_gene: TRBV19
j_gene: TRBJ1-1

CDR3aa: ASSGLSGSQYEQY
v_gene: TRBV5-1
j_gene: TRBJ2-7

CDR3aa: ASITGTGGPLNTEAF
v_gene: TRBV28
j_gene: TRBJ1-1

CDR3aa: ASSQEQGDNEQF
v_gene: TRBV4-3
j_gene: TRBJ2-1

CDR3aa: ASSLGPTGRGVEQY
v_gene: TRBV7-8
j_gene: TRBJ2-7

CDR3aa: ASSQTGRGGNTIY
v_gene: TRBV27
j_gene: TRBJ1-3

CDR3aa: ASSYSRGGSREKLF
v_gene: TRBV6-6
j_gene: TRBJ1-4

CDR3aa: ASSPQRSGGYEQY
v_gene: TRBV11-2
j_gene: TRBJ2-7

CDR3aa: ASSQGEREGSPQY
v_gene: TRBV4-3
j_gene: TRBJ2-3

CDR3aa: ASSISTGLAEETQY
v_gene: TRBV7-2
j_gene: TRBJ2-5

CDR3aa: ASSIPTSGSTDTQY
v_gene: TRBV5-4
j_gene: TRBJ2-3

CDR3aa: AWRAGEEDQPQH
v_gene: TRBV30
j_gene: TRBJ1-5

CDR3aa: ASSLLGGTVEQF
v_gene: TRBV7-6
j_gene: TRBJ2-1

CDR3aa: ASKKRELSYNEQF
v_gene: TRBV6-5
j_gene: TRBJ2-1

CDR3aa: ASSLEHRETYEQY
v_gene: TRBV5-5
j_gene: TRBJ2-7

CDR3aa: ASSLTAGEDGGELF
v_gene: TRBV5-1
j_gene: TRBJ2-2

CDR3aa: ASSLLSGANVLT
v_gene: TRBV27
j_gene: TRBJ2-6

CDR3aa: ASSHWGEGSYEQY
v_gene: TRBV14
j_gene: TRBJ2-7

CDR3aa: ASSYGGGKNYEQY
v_gene: TRBV6-5
j_gene: TRBJ2-7

CDR3aa: ASSVVGQGAVEQY
v_gene: TRBV9
j_gene: TRBJ2-7

CDR3aa: ATSGDSDRGRNIQY
v_gene: TRBV15
j_gene: TRBJ2-4

CDR3aa: SASPGKPQH
v_gene: TRBV20-1
j_gene: TRBJ1-5

CDR3aa: ASSIAPSGSSYNEQF
v_gene: TRBV19
j_gene: TRBJ2-1

CDR3aa: ASSQVPTMNTEAF
v_gene: TRBV4-2
j_gene: TRBJ1-1

CDR3aa: ASSPGGWGEYSNQPQH
v_gene: TRBV27
j_gene: TRBJ1-5

CDR3aa: ASSGREQGSYRYT
v_gene: TRBV5-1
j_gene: TRBJ1-2

CDR3aa: ASSQDRDYPYEQY
v_gene: TRBV4-3
j_gene: TRBJ2-7

CDR3aa: ASSRDRSYGYT
v_gene: TRBV7-3
j_gene: TRBJ1-2

CDR3aa: ASSGLAGEGPYNEQF
v_gene: TRBV4-2
j_gene: TRBJ2-1

CDR3aa: ASSVGGQGADGELF
v_gene: TRBV9
j_gene: TRBJ2-2

CDR3aa: ASRERGGSLSYEQY
v_gene: TRBV28
j_gene: TRBJ2-7

CDR3aa: ASSMTETGDTEAF
v_gene: TRBV19
j_gene: TRBJ1-1

CDR3aa: ASSPFQRHSNQPQH
v_gene: TRBV28
j_gene: TRBJ1-5